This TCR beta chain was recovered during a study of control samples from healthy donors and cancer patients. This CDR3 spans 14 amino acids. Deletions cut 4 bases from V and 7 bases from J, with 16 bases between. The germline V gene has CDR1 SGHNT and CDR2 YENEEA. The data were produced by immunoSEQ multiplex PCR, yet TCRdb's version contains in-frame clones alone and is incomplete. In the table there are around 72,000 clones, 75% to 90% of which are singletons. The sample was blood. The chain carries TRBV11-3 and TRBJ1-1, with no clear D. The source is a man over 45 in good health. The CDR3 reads CASSSSVMGNEAFF. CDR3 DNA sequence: TGTGCCAGCAGCTCGTCGGTCATGGGTAATGAAGCTTTCTTT. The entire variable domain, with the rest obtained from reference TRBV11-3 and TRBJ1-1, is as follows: EAGVVQSPRYKIIEKKQPVAFWCNPISGHNTLYWYLQNLGQGPELLIRYENEEAVDDSQLPKDRFSAERLKGVDSTLKIQPAELGDSAVYLCASSSSVMGNEAFFGQGTRLTVV.